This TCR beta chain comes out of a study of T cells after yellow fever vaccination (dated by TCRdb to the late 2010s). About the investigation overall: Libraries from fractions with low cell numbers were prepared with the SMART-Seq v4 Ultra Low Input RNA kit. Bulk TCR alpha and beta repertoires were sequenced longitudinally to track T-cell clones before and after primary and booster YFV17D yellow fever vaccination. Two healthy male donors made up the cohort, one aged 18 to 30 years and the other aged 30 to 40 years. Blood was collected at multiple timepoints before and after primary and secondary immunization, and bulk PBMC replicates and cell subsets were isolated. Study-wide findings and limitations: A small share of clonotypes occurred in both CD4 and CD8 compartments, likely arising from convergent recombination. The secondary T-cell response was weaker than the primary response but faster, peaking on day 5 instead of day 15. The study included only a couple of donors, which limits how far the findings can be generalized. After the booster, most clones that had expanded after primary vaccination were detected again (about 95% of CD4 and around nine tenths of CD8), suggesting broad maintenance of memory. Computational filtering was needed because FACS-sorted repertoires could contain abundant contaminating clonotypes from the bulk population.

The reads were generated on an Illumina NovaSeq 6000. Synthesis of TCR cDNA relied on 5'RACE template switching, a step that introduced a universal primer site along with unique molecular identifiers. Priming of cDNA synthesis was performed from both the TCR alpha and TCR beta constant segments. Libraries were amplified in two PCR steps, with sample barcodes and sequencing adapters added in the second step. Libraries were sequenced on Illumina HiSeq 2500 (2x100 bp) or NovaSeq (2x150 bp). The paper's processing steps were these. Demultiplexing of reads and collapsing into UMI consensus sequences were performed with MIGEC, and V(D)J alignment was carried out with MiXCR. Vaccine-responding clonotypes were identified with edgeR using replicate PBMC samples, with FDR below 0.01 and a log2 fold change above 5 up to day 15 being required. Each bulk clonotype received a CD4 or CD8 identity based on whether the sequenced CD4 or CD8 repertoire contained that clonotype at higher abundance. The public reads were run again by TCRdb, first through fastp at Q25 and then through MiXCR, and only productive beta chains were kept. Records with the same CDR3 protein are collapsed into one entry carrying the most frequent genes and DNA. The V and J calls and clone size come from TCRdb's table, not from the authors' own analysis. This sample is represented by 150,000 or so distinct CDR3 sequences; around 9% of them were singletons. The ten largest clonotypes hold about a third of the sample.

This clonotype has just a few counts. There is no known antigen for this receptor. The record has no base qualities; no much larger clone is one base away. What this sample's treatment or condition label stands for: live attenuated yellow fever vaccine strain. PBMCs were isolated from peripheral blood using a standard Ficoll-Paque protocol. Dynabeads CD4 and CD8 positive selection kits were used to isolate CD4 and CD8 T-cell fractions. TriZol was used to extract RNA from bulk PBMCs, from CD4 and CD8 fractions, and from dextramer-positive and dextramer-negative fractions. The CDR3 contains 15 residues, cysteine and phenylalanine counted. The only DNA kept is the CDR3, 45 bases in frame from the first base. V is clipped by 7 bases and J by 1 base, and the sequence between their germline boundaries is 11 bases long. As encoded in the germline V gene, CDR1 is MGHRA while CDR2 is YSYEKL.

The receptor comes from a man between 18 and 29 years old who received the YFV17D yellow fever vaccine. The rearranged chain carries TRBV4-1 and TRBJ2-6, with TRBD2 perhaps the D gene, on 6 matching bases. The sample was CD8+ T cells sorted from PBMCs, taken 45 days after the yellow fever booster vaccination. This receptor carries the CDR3 CASTSGGSGANVLTF. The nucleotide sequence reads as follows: TGCGCCAGCACCTCCGGGGGTTCTGGGGCCAACGTCCTGACTTTC.